These 30 T cell receptor beta chains came from one sample sequenced in a study of shared clonotypes between healthy human individuals. TCRdb keeps only in-frame clones here, not all; method: immunoSEQ multiplex PCR. The data hold about 1.5 million clones, with around 98% observed a single time. The sample comprised naive CD4+ T cells sorted from blood. Stated subset: CD45RA+ positively selected. These receptors were collected from a man aged 30 to 45 in good health.

Comment on this clone: The sample carries other DNA sequences with the same CDR3. The V call is TRBV9, the J call TRBJ2-2; the D gene is possibly TRBD1 (6 bases). Germline CDR1 and CDR2: SGDLS and YYNGEE. Between the trimmed V and J ends, which lost 0 bases and 0 bases, there was a span of 9 bases. This CDR3 has 16 amino acids. The CDR3 nucleotides are TGTGCCAGCAGCGTAGCTGCAGGGGCGAACACCGGGGAGCTGTTTTTT. The encoded protein is CASSVAAGANTGELFF. The whole variable domain, filled in from reference TRBV9 and TRBJ2-2, reads DSGVTQTPKHLITATGQRVTLRCSPRSGDLSVYWYQQSLDQGLQFLIQYYNGEERAKGNILERFSAQQFPDLHSELNLSSLELGDSALYFCASSVAAGANTGELFFGEGSRLTVL.

The chain is built from TRBV5-1 and TRBJ1-1, with 9 bases fitting TRBD1. The CDR3 sequence is 13 residues long. V gave up 3 bases and J gave up 3 bases; unmatched junction bases: 0. Per germline, CDR1 SGHRS and CDR2 YFSETQ. CDR3 bases: TGCGCCAGCAGCTGGGACAGGGACACTGAAGCTTTCTTT. Translating it yields CASSWDRDTEAFF.

The CDR3 reads CASSLFIGETQYF. The CDR3 DNA reads TGTGCCAGCAGCCTCTTCATTGGGGAGACCCAGTACTTC. The J gene is TRBJ2-5, the V gene TRBV14, with D unresolved. Trimming took 4 bases from V and 5 from J, leaving 11 bases between them. From germline, CDR1 is SGHDN and CDR2 FVKESK. The CDR3 sequence is 13 residues long.

This chain connects TRBV7-6 to TRBJ2-5; D tentatively reads TRBD1 or TRBD2 (5 bases each). The CDR3 extends over 12 amino acids. CDR1 is SGHVS, CDR2 FNYEAQ, per germline. Trimming took off 8 bases at V and 5 bases at J, with 12 bases between the two ends. The CDR3 DNA reads as TGTGCCAGCGGGACGTGGTCCGAGACCCAGTACTTC. Translation: CASGTWSETQYF.

The chain couples TRBV11-2 to TRBJ2-5; the D gene is possibly TRBD1 (7 bases). Trimming left V 4 bases short and J 2 bases short, with 20 bases between. Germline V gene sequence: CDR1 SGHAT, CDR2 FQNNGV. This CDR3 has 17 amino acids. CDR3 sequence: CASSSYRGLGSQETQYF. The CDR3 DNA follows: TGTGCCAGCAGCTCATACAGGGGCCTCGGGAGTCAAGAGACCCAGTACTTC.

CDR3 amino acids: CASSVQTATSGNTDTQYF. The DNA for the CDR3 is TGTGCCAGCAGCGTCCAAACCGCCACTAGCGGAAACACAGATACGCAGTATTTT. The J gene is TRBJ2-3, the V gene TRBV9, with 8 nucleotides matching TRBD2. The CDR3 has 18 residues. Germline V gene data show CDR1 as SGDLS and CDR2 as YYNGEE. Losses at the gene ends were 2 bases for V and 2 bases for J; bases not matched to a gene: 13.

The chain has TRBV19 and TRBJ2-6, with D unresolved. The CDR3 sequence is 15 residues long. Trimming shortened V by 3 bases and J by 0 bases, and 6 bases separated the two germline ends. From germline, CDR1 is LNHDA and CDR2 SQIVND (reference sequence). Here the CDR3 reads CASSISASGANVLTF. In DNA, the CDR3 is TGTGCCAGTAGTATTTCAGCCTCTGGGGCCAACGTCCTGACTTTC.

V usage is TRBV19 and J usage is TRBJ1-5; D unresolved. Looked up from germline, CDR1 is LNHDA and CDR2 is SQIVND (reference sequence). The CDR3 is made up of 13 amino acids. Trimming took 0 bases from V and 11 from J, leaving 11 bases between them. CDR3 protein: CASSIDQRLAQHF. The CDR3 DNA is TGTGCCAGTAGTATAGATCAACGGCTGGCCCAGCATTTT. Combining the CDR3 with reference TRBV19 and TRBJ1-5 gives the whole variable domain DGGITQSPKYLFRKEGQNVTLSCEQNLNHDAMYWYRQDPGQGLRLIYYSQIVNDFQKGDIAEGYSVSREKKESFPLTVTSAQKNPTAFYLCASSIDQRLAQHFGDGTRLSIL.

This chain links TRBV28 with TRBJ2-1; the D call may be TRBD1 or TRBD2 (5 bases each). The germline gives CDR1 MDHEN, CDR2 SYDVKM. Deletions cut 4 bases from V and 6 bases from J, with 16 bases between. CDR3 length: 15 amino acids. CDR3 nucleotides: TGTGCCAGCAGTTCTGGAAACAGAGGGGTCAATGAGCAGTTCTTC. It specifies CASSSGNRGVNEQFF.

The chain couples TRBV5-6 to TRBJ1-1, with 7 bases identical to TRBD1. Unmatched junction bases numbered 9, after V lost 1 base and J lost 0 bases. The CDR3 sequence is 17 residues long. Germline V CDR1 and CDR2: SGHDT, YYEEEE. The chain's CDR3 is CASSLRTGYRLNTEAFF. In DNA form, the CDR3 reads TGTGCCAGCAGCTTGCGGACAGGATATCGGCTGAACACTGAAGCTTTCTTT.

This rearrangement joins TRBV28 to TRBJ2-7, with 9 nucleotides matching TRBD1. CDR1 is MDHEN and CDR2 is SYDVKM in the germline V gene. The CDR3 is 14 residues long. V dropped 4 bases and J dropped 4; count of bases not matched to a gene: 5. Here the CDR3 reads CASSSTGGKYEQYF. In DNA, the CDR3 is TGTGCCAGCAGTTCGACAGGGGGAAAATACGAGCAGTACTTC.

The chain joins TRBV5-5 to TRBJ2-3, with a possible D match to TRBD2 (6 bases). The V and J ends lost 0 bases and 2 bases respectively, with 13 bases between them. The CDR3 runs 16 residues. Germline CDR1 reads SGHKS; CDR2 reads YYEKEE (reference sequence). As DNA, the CDR3 is TGTGCCAGCAGCTTGGGTGGTGCGGGATACACAGATACGCAGTATTTT. It specifies CASSLGGAGYTDTQYF.

The CDR3 is CASSLSWISKNIQYF. Written as DNA, the CDR3 is TGTGCCAGCAGTTTATCTTGGATTTCCAAAAACATTCAGTACTTC. J is TRBJ2-4 and V is TRBV27; D not resolved. V lost 0 bases, J lost 2 bases, and 8 bases lay in between. CDR1 is MNHEY, CDR2 SMNVEV, per germline (reference sequence). The CDR3 has 15 amino acids.

Remarks on this clone: Other nucleotide sequences from this sample produce the same CDR3. The V and J genes are TRBV5-1 and TRBJ2-7; the match to TRBD1 covers 8 bases. The CDR3 consists of 14 residues. V lost 0 bases to trimming and J lost 4 bases; unmatched junction nucleotides: 3. CDR1 and CDR2 from the germline V gene are SGHRS and YFSETQ. CDR3 nucleotides: TGCGCCAGCAGCTTGGAAGGGACAGGTTACGAGCAGTACTTC. Its protein is CASSLEGTGYEQYF.

The chain recombines TRBV7-2 with TRBJ2-7; D gene unclear. V lost 5 bases and J lost 9, with 11 bases in between. The CDR3 totals 11 residues. The germline gives CDR1 SGHTA, CDR2 FQGNSA. The DNA for the CDR3 is TGTGCCAGCAGCGACACGTTCTGGCAGTACTTC. Its translation is CASSDTFWQYF.

This clone was observed a single time. This chain joins TRBV5-4 and TRBJ1-2, with 8 bases lining up with TRBD1. The CDR3 is 15 amino acids. With 2 bases clipped from V and 5 bases from J, the junction kept 8 bases outside the gene matches. Germline CDR1 is SGHNT and CDR2 is YYREEE (reference sequence). DNA for the CDR3: TGTGCCAGCAGCTTCGCGGGGCAGGGGGCGTATGGCTACACCTTC. This encodes CASSFAGQGAYGYTF.

This clone has a single count. V usage is TRBV7-9 and J usage is TRBJ1-1; D unresolved. The CDR3 runs to 15 residues. V shed 2 bases and J shed 1 base, with 11 bases lying between them. Germline CDR1 SEHNR, CDR2 FQNEAQ (reference sequence). As DNA, the CDR3 is TGTGCCAGCAGCTTATCTTCTGTGACGAACACTGAAGCTTTCTTT. Translating it yields CASSLSSVTNTEAFF.

The rearrangement joins TRBV28 to TRBJ1-2; D is possibly TRBD1 (5 bases). Trimming shortened V by 6 bases and J by 4 bases, and 12 bases separated the two germline ends. This CDR3 region has 13 residues. The V gene's germline CDR1 is MDHEN and CDR2 SYDVKM. In nucleotides, the CDR3 is TGTGCCAGCAGGCACGACAGCCGCTATGGCTACACCTTC. Its protein is CASRHDSRYGYTF.

CDR3 nucleotide sequence: TGTGCCAGCAGCCTCCGGGGCACAGGGGTGAATGAAGCTTTCTTT. It yields the protein CASSLRGTGVNEAFF. The gene calls are TRBV7-9 and TRBJ1-1, with TRBD1 matching over 7 bases. The CDR3 is 15 amino acids. Germline trimming cut 5 bases from V and 7 bases from J; bases unmatched to any gene: 13. Per germline, CDR1 SEHNR and CDR2 FQNEAQ (reference sequence).

Turning to this clone: Within the sample, other DNA sequences also encode this same CDR3. The genes are TRBV9 and TRBJ1-5; D gene unclear. Germline V gene lookup returns CDR1 SGDLS and CDR2 YYNGEE. V dropped 0 bases and J dropped 4 bases, with 8 bases sitting between them. The CDR3 sequence is 14 residues long. The CDR3 DNA is TGTGCCAGCAGCGTAGGGTTGGGGAATCAGCCCCAGCATTTT. Translated: CASSVGLGNQPQHF.

The gene calls are TRBV9 and TRBJ1-4; D is ambiguous. V gave up 6 bases and J gave up 3 bases, with 9 bases separating them. Germline values: CDR1 SGDLS, CDR2 YYNGEE. The CDR3 loop spans 13 amino acids. CDR3 coding DNA: TGTGCCAGCATCGGCCCAGCTAATGAAAAACTGTTTTTT. Protein: CASIGPANEKLFF.

The chain employs TRBV5-1 and TRBJ2-3, with unresolved D. The germline V and J ends were trimmed by 5 bases and 4 bases, with 14 bases remaining between them. Germline CDR1 and CDR2: SGHRS and YFSETQ. This CDR3 spans 14 amino acids. The CDR3 reads CASSTHPEADTQYF. The CDR3 bases are TGCGCCAGCAGTACCCACCCAGAGGCAGATACGCAGTATTTT.

The chain uses TRBV9 and TRBJ2-1, with 9 bases that match TRBD2. In germline, CDR1 is SGDLS, CDR2 YYNGEE. V was pared by 4 bases and J by 9 bases, with 11 bases of the junction left unmatched. The CDR3 contains 15 residues. The CDR3 nucleotides are TGTGCCAGCAGCACCCAGCGGGAGGTATGGGGTGAGCAGTTCTTC. Its translation: CASSTQREVWGEQFF.

The V and J genes are TRBV5-1 and TRBJ2-7; D is ambiguous. The germline V gene has CDR1 SGHRS and CDR2 YFSETQ. V lost 2 bases to trimming and J lost 3 bases, with 12 bases between them. The CDR3 runs 14 residues. The CDR3 DNA reads as TGCGCCAGCAGCTTAGAAGCTGGGATCTACGAGCAGTACTTC. Residues: CASSLEAGIYEQYF.

V and J are TRBV7-2 and TRBJ2-4; no firm D call. CDR1 is SGHTA, CDR2 FQGNSA, per germline. Trimming stripped 1 base from V and 3 bases from J, with 7 bases between. CDR3 length: 14 amino acids. CDR3 bases: TGTGCCAGCAGCTTAGGGGGTCTCAAAAACATTCAGTACTTC. This encodes CASSLGGLKNIQYF.

The V gene is TRBV5-1, the J gene TRBJ2-7; TRBD2 is a possible D gene (6 bases). V was trimmed by 7 bases and J by 5 bases, leaving 19 bases between them. The germline V gene has CDR1 SGHRS and CDR2 YFSETQ. This CDR3 is 14 amino acids long. The CDR3, as DNA: TGCGCCAGCGGGGACCCTGGGGGGACGGACGAGCAGTACTTC. It is translated as CASGDPGGTDEQYF.

With regard to this clone: Other DNA sequences within the sample encode an identical CDR3. V and J are TRBV7-9 and TRBJ1-1; 8 positions match TRBD1. The CDR3 runs to 13 residues. J was trimmed by 4 bases and V by 5 bases; bases with no gene match: 3. CDR1 and CDR2 (germline): SEHNR, FQNEAQ (reference sequence). The CDR3 DNA reads TGTGCCAGCAGCCCAGGGGGCGGCACTGAAGCTTTCTTT. Encoded protein: CASSPGGGTEAFF.

This chain connects TRBV18 to TRBJ2-7, with 9 bases identical to TRBD2. Per the germline V gene, CDR1 is KGHSH and CDR2 is LQKENI. The CDR3 has 11 amino acids. Unmatched junction bases numbered 4, after V lost 5 bases and J lost 11 bases. For the CDR3, the DNA is TGTGCCAGCTCATCTAGCGGGATTAAGTACTTC. This codes for CASSSSGIKYF.

The chain is built from TRBV5-8 and TRBJ1-2; 11 nucleotides line up with TRBD1. Trimming took 4 bases from V and 8 from J; bases not matched to a gene: 7. This CDR3 has 14 residues. Germline V CDR1 and CDR2: SGHTS, YDEGEE. The CDR3 bases are TGTGCCAGCAGCGTCGGACAGGGGGCCAAAGGCTACACCTTC. This codes for CASSVGQGAKGYTF. The variable domain in full, with the rest retrieved from reference TRBV5-8 and TRBJ1-2, is EAGVTQSPTHLIKTRGQQATLRCSPISGHTSVYWYQQALGLGLQFLLWYDEGEERNRGNFPPRFSGRQFPNYSSELNVNALELEDSALYLCASSVGQGAKGYTFGSGTRLTVV.

This rearrangement joins TRBV7-2 to TRBJ2-7; TRBD2 agrees at 7 bases. V shed 5 bases and J 3 bases; nucleotides not matched to a gene: 7. The CDR3 length is 14 residues. Germline-derived CDR1 and CDR2 are SGHTA and FQGNSA. The CDR3 loop reads CASSPSRDYYEQYF. The CDR3 bases are TGTGCCAGCAGCCCAAGCCGGGACTACTACGAGCAGTACTTC. Supplemented by reference TRBV7-2 and TRBJ2-7, the full variable domain reads GAGVSQSPSNKVTEKGKDVELRCDPISGHTALYWYRQSLGQGLEFLIYFQGNSAPDKSGLPSDRFSAERTGGSVSTLTIQRTQQEDSAVYLCASSPSRDYYEQYFGPGTRLTVT.